Each of the 14 T cell receptor beta chains below was sequenced from the same sample in a study of memory CD4+ T cells and cytomegalovirus serostatus (dated by TCRdb to about 2019). Single viable CD3+CD4+CD8-CD45RO+ cells were sorted as memory CD4+ T cells on a FACSAria II. Libraries were built with the immunoSEQ multiplex PCR assay. The immuneACCESS repertoire file appears here via TCRdb, limited to in-frame rearrangements. These files lack a portion of the clones; in checked studies, under half of the deficit traces to unresolved V genes, and the cause of the others is not known. In all, the sample holds approximately 23,000 clones, and around 75% of those were seen once. The top ten hold roughly 1% of the sample. Specimen: memory CD4+ T cells from blood. These TCRs come from an adult in good health and CMV-seronegative.

This clone was observed a single time. This chain uses TRBV7-2 with TRBJ2-2; TRBD2 matches at 8 bases. There are 17 residues in the CDR3. V dropped 4 bases and J dropped 0; count of bases not matched to a gene: 7. Germline V gene data show CDR1 as SGHTA and CDR2 as FQGNSA. For the CDR3, the DNA is TGTGCCAGCAGCTCCTACTTAGCGGGGTCGAACACCGGGGAGCTGTTTTTT. Protein product: CASSSYLAGSNTGELFF.

V is TRBV19 and J is TRBJ1-3, with a possible D match to TRBD1 (5 bases). Trimming stripped 1 base from V and 0 bases from J, with 10 bases between. CDR3 length: 16 residues. Germline V gene sequence: CDR1 LNHDA, CDR2 SQIVND (reference sequence). CDR3 in amino acids: CASSIGRGSSGNTIYF. The CDR3 nucleotides read TGTGCCAGTAGTATAGGCCGGGGGAGCTCTGGAAACACCATATATTTT.

V usage is TRBV10-1 and J usage is TRBJ2-7; 9 nucleotides line up with TRBD1. Trimming took 6 bases from V and 0 from J; bases not matched to a gene: 6. This CDR3 contains 15 residues. Germline V gene sequence: CDR1 WNHNN, CDR2 SYGVQD (reference sequence). The CDR3 loop is CASRQPGQGSYEQYF. In DNA form, the CDR3 reads TGCGCCAGCAGACAACCGGGACAGGGCTCCTACGAGCAGTACTTC.

A few counts support this clone. The chain links TRBV6-6 to TRBJ2-3; D might be TRBD1 (6 bases). The V gene's germline CDR1 is MNHNY and CDR2 SVGAGI (reference sequence). This CDR3 is 11 amino acids long. With 5 bases removed from V and 10 bases from J, the gap between germline ends came to 10 bases. The chain's CDR3 is CASSQTGSQYF. CDR3 coding DNA: TGTGCCAGCAGTCAAACAGGGTCGCAGTATTTT.

The chain joins TRBV10-1 to TRBJ2-5; D is unclear. The CDR3 totals 14 residues. Germline CDR1 and CDR2: WNHNN and SYGVQD (reference sequence). Trimming removed 2 bases from V and 5 bases from J, with 12 bases in between. Here the CDR3 reads CASSERSATETQYF. The CDR3 bases are TGCGCCAGCAGTGAGAGGTCGGCAACGGAGACCCAGTACTTC.

This chain uses TRBV9 with TRBJ2-3, with 7 bases that match TRBD1. The germline V gene encodes CDR1 SGDLS and CDR2 YYNGEE. CDR3 size: 16 residues. The V segment lost 0 bases and the J segment 2 bases; nucleotides outside the gene matches: 6. Here the CDR3 reads CASSVGRDSVTDTQYF. The CDR3 nucleotides read TGTGCCAGCAGCGTAGGTCGGGACAGCGTCACAGATACGCAGTATTTT.

This chain uses TRBV18 with TRBJ2-2, with 8 bases matching TRBD1. J lost 6 bases, V lost 5 bases, and 5 bases had no gene match. The length of the CDR3 is 14 residues. CDR1 is KGHSH, CDR2 LQKENI, per germline. CDR3 sequence reads: CASSRDRSSGELFF. In nucleotides, the CDR3 is TGTGCCAGCTCAAGGGACAGGTCATCCGGGGAGCTGTTTTTT.

The chain links TRBV6-5 to TRBJ2-7, with TRBD2 matching over 11 bases. Germline V gene lookup returns CDR1 MNHEY and CDR2 SVGAGI. The J segment lost 7 bases and the V segment lost 7 bases, leaving 12 bases of the junction unmatched. The CDR3 is made up of 15 amino acids. CDR3 loop: CASTFTSGRTREQYF. In DNA form, the CDR3 reads TGTGCCAGCACTTTTACTAGCGGGAGAACCAGGGAGCAGTACTTC.

The chain recombines TRBV4-3 with TRBJ2-3; D tentatively reads TRBD1 or TRBD2 (5 bases each). CDR3 length: 15 residues. Germline loops: CDR1 LGHNA, CDR2 YSLEER. Between the trimmed V and J ends, which lost 1 base and 3 bases, there was a span of 11 bases. CDR3 amino acids: CASSQGGRGTDTQYF. The CDR3 DNA reads TGCGCCAGCAGCCAAGGGGGCCGGGGAACAGATACGCAGTATTTT.

The chain couples TRBV6-1 to TRBJ1-2; maybe TRBD1 (5 bases). The ends were cut back, 7 bases at V and 1 base at J, with 13 bases in the middle. The germline V gene encodes CDR1 MNHNS and CDR2 SASEGT. The length of the CDR3 is 14 residues. CDR3 amino acids: CASITRQINYGYTF. CDR3 DNA: TGTGCCAGCATTACAAGACAGATTAACTATGGCTACACCTTC.

The chain has TRBV5-1 and TRBJ1-2, with D perhaps matching TRBD1 (6 bases). CDR3 length: 14 residues. Looked up from germline, CDR1 is SGHRS and CDR2 is YFSETQ. The ends were cut back, 5 bases at V and 8 bases at J, with 19 bases in the middle. The CDR3 loop reads CASRGGTGPYGYTF. The CDR3 DNA follows: TGCGCCAGCAGAGGGGGAACAGGTCCGTACGGCTACACCTTC.

The chain employs TRBV6-1 and TRBJ2-7; D is possibly TRBD1 (5 bases). CDR3 length equals 13 residues. From germline, CDR1 is MNHNS and CDR2 SASEGT. The germline V and J ends were trimmed by 3 bases and 3 bases, with 9 bases remaining between them. In nucleotides, the CDR3 is TGTGCCAGCAGTGAGGGCAGGGACTACGAGCAGTACTTC. It specifies CASSEGRDYEQYF.

This clone was observed once. This CDR3 is also generated by other DNA sequences in the sample. The rearrangement links TRBV5-1 to TRBJ1-3, with a possible D match to TRBD1 (6 bases). This CDR3 spans 14 amino acids. V lost 4 bases and J 0 bases, leaving 8 bases between the germline ends. Per germline, CDR1 SGHRS and CDR2 YFSETQ. The CDR3 is CASSLDSSGNTIYF. The CDR3 DNA reads TGCGCCAGCAGCCTGGACAGCTCTGGAAACACCATATATTTT.

This chain connects TRBV19 to TRBJ1-2, with TRBD1 matching 10 bases. V lost 4 bases and J lost 8; bases outside the gene matches: 7. This CDR3 contains 14 residues. Germline loops: CDR1 LNHDA, CDR2 SQIVND (reference sequence). DNA for the CDR3: TGTGCCAGTAGTAACCCCGGGACAGGGGACGGCTACACCTTC. It specifies CASSNPGTGDGYTF. The variable domain in full, completed from reference TRBV19 and TRBJ1-2, reads DGGITQSPKYLFRKEGQNVTLSCEQNLNHDAMYWYRQDPGQGLRLIYYSQIVNDFQKGDIAEGYSVSREKKESFPLTVTSAQKNPTAFYLCASSNPGTGDGYTFGSGTRLTVV.